Each of the 19 T cell receptor beta chains below was sequenced from the same sample in a study of T cells expressing NK-cell markers. TCRdb re-called the 5' RACE reads and gives one entry per CDR3 protein, without DNA. The repertoire table contains some 140,000 distinct CDR3 sequences. Sequences were obtained from blood T cells: a sorted CD56 or NKG2C T cell subset, CD4+ or CD8+ T cells, or bulk PBMC T cells (not recorded which). These receptors originate from a woman aged 50 to 65 in good health.

The chain carries TRBV13 and TRBJ2-2; TCRdb's assignment of TRBD1 cannot be checked, as there is no DNA. The V gene's germline CDR1 is PRHDT and CDR2 FYEKMQ (reference sequence). The CDR3 loop spans 15 amino acids. CDR3 sequence reads: CASSLFGTGAGELFF.

V gene TRBV6-5 combines with J gene TRBJ2-1; TCRdb outputs TRBD2, but without DNA this stays unchecked. This CDR3 spans 13 amino acids. Per the germline V gene, CDR1 is MNHEY and CDR2 is SVGAGI. The CDR3 loop is CASSSGIENEQFF.

This chain uses TRBV20-1 with TRBJ2-7; TCRdb's assignment of TRBD2 cannot be checked, as there is no DNA. This CDR3 is 13 amino acids long. Germline V gives CDR1 DFQATT, CDR2 SNEGSKA (reference sequence). The CDR3: CSAREVQRGEQYF.

The chain links TRBV12-3 or TRBV12-4 to TRBJ1-1; the TCRdb call, TRBD1, lacks DNA for checking. The CDR3 loop spans 13 amino acids. The CDR3: CASNLNPGTEAFF.

J is TRBJ2-7 and V is TRBV4-2; with no DNA, the TCRdb D assignment of TRBD1 cannot be verified. Germline V CDR1 and CDR2: LGHNA, YNFKEQ. The CDR3 runs to 14 residues. CDR3 region: CASRDVGGLYEQYF.

V is TRBV7-9 and J is TRBJ2-5; TCRdb calls TRBD1, which cannot be checked without DNA. CDR1 SEHNR and CDR2 FQNEAQ come from the germline V gene (reference sequence). This CDR3 contains 16 residues. CDR3 in amino acids: CASSSDLGTPQETQYF. Together with reference TRBV7-9 and TRBJ2-5, the CDR3 gives the full variable domain: DTGVSQNPRHKITKRGQNVTFRCDPISEHNRLYWYRQTLGQGPEFLTYFQNEAQLEKSRLLSDRFSAERPKGSFSTLEIQRTEQGDSAMYLCASSSDLGTPQETQYFGPGTRLLVL.

The V call is TRBV5-1, the J call TRBJ2-7; TCRdb selects TRBD1, and the lack of DNA leaves this call unchecked. CDR3 size: 14 residues. Germline assignment: CDR1 SGHRS and CDR2 YFSETQ. The CDR3 spells CASSKGQGLYEQYF. Complete variable domain (other parts from reference TRBV5-1 and TRBJ2-7): KAGVTQTPRYLIKTRGQQVTLSCSPISGHRSVSWYQQTPGQGLQFLFEYFSETQRNKGNFPGRFSGRQFSNSRSEMNVSTLELGDSALYLCASSKGQGLYEQYFGPGTRLTVT.

The V and J genes are TRBV20-1 and TRBJ2-3; TCRdb's D call, TRBD1, is unchecked because there is no DNA. The CDR3 runs 13 residues. Per germline, CDR1 DFQATT and CDR2 SNEGSKA (reference sequence). CDR3 sequence: CSATFPEMGTQYF.

The gene calls are TRBV20-1 and TRBJ2-1. The length of the CDR3 is 12 residues. The germline gives CDR1 DFQATT, CDR2 SNEGSKA (reference sequence). The CDR3 sequence: CSARDEKGAQFF.

V usage is TRBV29-1 and J usage is TRBJ1-2. The germline V gene has CDR1 SQVTM and CDR2 ANQGSEA. This CDR3 has 12 amino acids. The chain's CDR3 is CSVRGAYYGYTF.

V is TRBV7-9 and J is TRBJ2-2; there is no DNA to check the TCRdb D call of TRBD1. The CDR3 runs 14 residues. Germline V lookup: CDR1 SEHNR, CDR2 FQNEAQ (reference sequence). CDR3 residues: CASRLEGGTGELFF.

The J gene is TRBJ2-3, the V gene TRBV4-2. Per the germline V gene, CDR1 is LGHNA and CDR2 is YNFKEQ. The CDR3 extends over 13 amino acids. The CDR3 reads CASSQDGGDTQYF.

This sequence joins TRBV6-2 or TRBV6-3 and TRBJ2-7. In germline, CDR1 is MNHEY, CDR2 SVGEGT. This CDR3 is built from 14 residues. CDR3 residues: CASSYYVPNYEQYF.

This chain's CDR3 is CASSLAMDSQETQYF. The rearrangement links TRBV12-3 or TRBV12-4 to TRBJ2-5; TCRdb calls TRBD1, which cannot be checked without DNA. The CDR3 is 15 amino acids.

This chain joins TRBV9 and TRBJ2-3; TCRdb returns TRBD1, unconfirmable since there is no DNA. The length of the CDR3 is 15 residues. The germline V gene has CDR1 SGDLS and CDR2 YYNGEE. CDR3 region: CASSGPGGGTDTQYF.

V is TRBV7-2 and J is TRBJ1-5; TCRdb calls TRBD1, which cannot be checked without DNA. Germline loops: CDR1 SGHTA, CDR2 FQGNSA. The CDR3 loop spans 17 amino acids. The CDR3 sequence: CASSLLSFGTGHQPQHF.

The chain carries TRBV14 and TRBJ2-5; TCRdb picks TRBD1, but there is no DNA to check that call. Germline lookup yields CDR1 SGHDN and CDR2 FVKESK. The CDR3 loop spans 19 amino acids. The CDR3 reads CASRTQGQGTWPGQETQYF.

The chain joins TRBV19 to TRBJ2-1. The germline V gene has CDR1 LNHDA and CDR2 SQIVND (reference sequence). The CDR3 runs to 13 residues. CDR3 sequence reads: CASNGGLYNEQFF.

The chain uses TRBV20-1 and TRBJ2-7; as DNA is missing, the TRBD2 call by TCRdb cannot be tested. CDR1 and CDR2 (germline): DFQATT, SNEGSKA (reference sequence). The CDR3 is 14 amino acids. The CDR3: CSAITSGGGYEQYF.